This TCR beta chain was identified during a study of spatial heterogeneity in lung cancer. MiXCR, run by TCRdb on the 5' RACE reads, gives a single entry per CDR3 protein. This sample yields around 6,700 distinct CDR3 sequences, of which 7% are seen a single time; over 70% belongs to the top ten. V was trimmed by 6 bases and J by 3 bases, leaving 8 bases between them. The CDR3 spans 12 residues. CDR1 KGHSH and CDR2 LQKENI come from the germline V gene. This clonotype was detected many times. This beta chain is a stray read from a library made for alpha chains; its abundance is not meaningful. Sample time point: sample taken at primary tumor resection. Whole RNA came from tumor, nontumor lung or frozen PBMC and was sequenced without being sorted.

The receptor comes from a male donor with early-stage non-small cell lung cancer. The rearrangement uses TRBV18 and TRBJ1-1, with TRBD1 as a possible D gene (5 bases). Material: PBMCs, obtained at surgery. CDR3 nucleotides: TGTGCCAGCTCCTCACAGGACACTGAAGCTTTCTTT. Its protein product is CASSSQDTEAFF.